These T cell receptor beta chains were read from a single sample in a study of blood T cell repertoires in COVID-19. Using immunoSEQ multiplex PCR, the repertoire was profiled, and TCRdb retains in-frame clones only, with some absent. This table has under 400,000 clones, almost 90% appearing once. The sequenced sample consisted of peripheral blood. These TCRs come from a man aged 18 to 29 with active or convalescent COVID-19. Both conserved end residues are part of each CDR3. A D gene is named only where the DNA matches it firmly. Clone size is stated in some rows and not others, as once, few, many or a class when expanded.

j_gene,d_gene,abundance,v_gene,CDR3aa,CDR3nt
TRBJ2-2,TRBD1,-,TRBV15,CATSPPPGQGITGELFF,TGTGCCACCAGTCCCCCCCCGGGACAGGGAATCACCGGGGAGCTGTTTTTT
TRBJ2-4,TRBD2,-,TRBV6-1,CASSSGLENIQYF,TGTGCCAGCAGCTCCGGACTAGAAAACATTCAGTACTTC
TRBJ2-7,-,-,TRBV11-2,CASSRADFIFPYEQYF,TGTGCCAGCAGCCGCGCTGATTTTATCTTCCCCTACGAGCAGTACTTC
TRBJ1-6,-,-,TRBV5-8,CASSWGQTNSPLHF,TGTGCCAGCAGCTGGGGGCAGACCAATTCACCCCTCCACTTT
TRBJ2-7,TRBD1,once,TRBV3-1/TRBV3-2,CASSPGQGFWEQYF,TGTGCCAGCAGCCCGGGACAGGGGTTCTGGGAGCAGTACTTC
TRBJ2-7,TRBD2,-,TRBV4-2,CASSPGTTYEQYF,TGTGCCAGCAGCCCGGGGACTACCTACGAGCAGTACTTC
TRBJ2-1,-,few,TRBV4-2,CASSQGGGYSEQFF,TGTGCCAGCAGCCAAGGTGGAGGTTACTCTGAGCAGTTCTTC
TRBJ2-5,-,once,TRBV5-4,CASTLGVMLEETQYF,TGTGCCAGCACCCTGGGTGTCATGCTAGAAGAGACCCAGTACTTC
TRBJ2-1,-,-,TRBV19,CASSIASSVYNEQFF,TGTGCCAGTAGTATTGCGTCTAGCGTCTACAATGAGCAGTTCTTC
TRBJ2-5,-,-,TRBV29-1,CSVGELGGEETQYF,TGCAGCGTTGGGGAACTAGGGGGTGAGGAGACCCAGTACTTC
TRBJ1-4,-,-,TRBV6-1,CASSEKRHIEKLFF,TGTGCCAGCAGTGAAAAGAGGCACATTGAAAAACTGTTTTTT
TRBJ1-4,-,-,TRBV4-3,CASSQDGGRTEKLFF,TGCGCCAGCAGCCAAGATGGGGGCCGTACTGAAAAACTGTTTTTT
TRBJ2-2,TRBD2,-,TRBV7-3,CASSLMAGVGTGELFF,TGTGCCAGCAGCTTAATGGCGGGAGTGGGAACCGGGGAGCTGTTTTTT
TRBJ2-6,-,-,TRBV24-1,CATTEGGSGANVLTF,TGTGCCACCACCGAAGGGGGATCTGGGGCCAACGTCCTGACTTTC
TRBJ2-3,-,-,TRBV3-1/TRBV3-2,CASSQDDWYTDTQYF,TGTGCCAGCAGCCAAGACGACTGGTACACAGATACGCAGTATTTT